The 9 T cell receptor beta chains presented below share a single source sample, sequenced in a study of human T cells and chemical hapten exposure. The time point denotes: patch test 2, 6 weeks after DPC sensitization. Treatment: therapeutic diphenylcyclopropenone sensitization with weekly scalp DPC. One entry per CDR3 protein results from TCRdb running MiXCR on the RACE reads. There are some 150,000 distinct CDR3 sequences in the sample; 12% occur only once, and 1.4% lies in the top ten. Source: whole blood, taken in connection with sensitization to the hapten diphenylcyclopropenone (DPC). The receptors shown here come from a woman between 50 and 59 years old with alopecia areata. Some clones in this sample may be carry-over from other donors' samples.

This clonotype was recorded many times. This chain uses TRBV28 with TRBJ2-7; 7 positions agree with TRBD2. V shed 7 bases and J 1 base; nucleotides not matched to a gene: 13. The CDR3 has 16 amino acids. Germline CDR1 is MDHEN and CDR2 is SYDVKM. CDR3 residues: CASTRRTRAQSYEQYF. The CDR3 DNA reads TGTGCCAGCACCCGCCGGACTAGAGCTCAATCCTACGAGCAGTACTTC.

This clonotype was observed many times. This rearrangement joins TRBV12-3 or TRBV12-4 to TRBJ2-7; D possibly corresponds to TRBD2 (5 bases). The CDR3 totals 12 residues. Trimming left V 7 bases short and J 6 bases short, with 13 bases between. CDR3 coding DNA: TGTGCCAGCACCCCGGGGAATCGCGAGCAGTACTTC. Its translation: CASTPGNREQYF.

The chain carries TRBV19 and TRBJ2-5; D not resolved. Trimming took off 9 bases at V and 4 bases at J, with 6 bases between the two ends. Germline-derived CDR1 and CDR2 are LNHDA and SQIVND (reference sequence). This CDR3 is 10 amino acids long. The CDR3 region is CASEGETQYF. The DNA for the CDR3 is TGTGCCAGCGAAGGAGAGACCCAGTACTTC. Using reference TRBV19 and TRBJ2-5 for the parts outside the CDR3, the full variable domain is DGGITQSPKYLFRKEGQNVTLSCEQNLNHDAMYWYRQDPGQGLRLIYYSQIVNDFQKGDIAEGYSVSREKKESFPLTVTSAQKNPTAFYLCASEGETQYFGPGTRLLVL.

The chain combines TRBV7-2 with TRBJ2-1, with D tentatively TRBD2 (6 bases). This CDR3 contains 15 residues. V was trimmed by 7 bases and J by 2 bases, leaving 15 bases between them. Germline V CDR1 and CDR2: SGHTA, FQGNSA. CDR3 residues: CASILSGTAYNEQFF. The DNA for the CDR3 is TGTGCCAGCATACTTTCCGGGACTGCCTACAATGAGCAGTTCTTC.

This clonotype has at least ten counts. The rearrangement uses TRBV28 and TRBJ1-4; possibly TRBD1 for D (6 bases). Deletions cut 6 bases from V and 5 bases from J, with 13 bases between. The CDR3 is made up of 14 amino acids. CDR1 is MDHEN, CDR2 SYDVKM, per germline. The CDR3: CASSPQGSNEKLFF. The CDR3 DNA reads TGTGCCAGCAGCCCACAGGGATCGAATGAAAAACTGTTTTTT.

This clonotype was seen at least ten times. The rearrangement joins TRBV6-6 to TRBJ1-1; 9 nucleotides align to TRBD1. After removal of 5 bases from V and 5 bases from J, the junction contained 9 bases not matched to a gene. Germline V gene lookup returns CDR1 MNHNY and CDR2 SVGAGI (reference sequence). This CDR3 has 15 residues. The CDR3 region is CASSKQGAGGTEAFF. CDR3 nucleotide sequence: TGTGCCAGCAGTAAACAGGGGGCGGGAGGAACTGAAGCTTTCTTT.

V and J are TRBV7-2 and TRBJ1-4; no reliable D call. Germline lookup yields CDR1 SGHTA and CDR2 FQGNSA. V was shortened by 5 bases and J by 7 bases, with 17 bases between the two germline ends. This CDR3 is built from 15 residues. CDR3 in amino acids: CASSLKAGLGEKLFF. For the CDR3, the DNA is TGTGCCAGCAGCCTGAAGGCAGGTCTCGGTGAAAAACTGTTTTTT.

The J gene is TRBJ1-2, the V gene TRBV14; perhaps TRBD1 as D (5 bases). The germline V and J ends were trimmed by 5 bases and 4 bases, with 11 bases remaining between them. This CDR3 is 13 amino acids long. Germline lookup yields CDR1 SGHDN and CDR2 FVKESK. The CDR3 here is CASSAGIRYGYTF. CDR3 nucleotides: TGTGCCAGCAGCGCAGGGATTCGCTATGGCTACACCTTC.

There are a few counts of this clonotype. The chain is built from TRBV5-5 and TRBJ2-6; 7 bases are shared with TRBD1. V was clipped by 3 bases and J by 4 bases; unmatched bases: 13. The CDR3 loop spans 18 amino acids. Germline-derived CDR1 and CDR2 are SGHKS and YYEKEE (reference sequence). The CDR3: CASSSALVGGSGANVLTF. The CDR3 coding sequence is TGTGCCAGCAGCTCTGCTTTGGTAGGGGGCTCCGGGGCCAACGTCCTGACTTTC.